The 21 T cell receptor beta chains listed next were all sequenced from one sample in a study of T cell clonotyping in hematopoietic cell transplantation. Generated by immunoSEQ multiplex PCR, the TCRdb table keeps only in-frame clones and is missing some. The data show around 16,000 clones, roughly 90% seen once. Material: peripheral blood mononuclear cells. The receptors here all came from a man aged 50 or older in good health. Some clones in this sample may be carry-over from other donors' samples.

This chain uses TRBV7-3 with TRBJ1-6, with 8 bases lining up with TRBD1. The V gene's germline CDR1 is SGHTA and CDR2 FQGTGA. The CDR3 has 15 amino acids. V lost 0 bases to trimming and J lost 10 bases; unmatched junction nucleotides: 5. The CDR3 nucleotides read TGTGCCAGCAGCTTAACTCAGGGGGCCAGGTCACCCCTCCACTTT. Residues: CASSLTQGARSPLHF.

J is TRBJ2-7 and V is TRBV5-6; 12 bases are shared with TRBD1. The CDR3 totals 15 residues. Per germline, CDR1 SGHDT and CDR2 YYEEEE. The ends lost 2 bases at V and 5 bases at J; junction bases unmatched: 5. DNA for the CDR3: TGTGCCAGCAGCTTCGGGACAGGGGGCCGGGACGAGCAGTACTTC. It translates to CASSFGTGGRDEQYF.

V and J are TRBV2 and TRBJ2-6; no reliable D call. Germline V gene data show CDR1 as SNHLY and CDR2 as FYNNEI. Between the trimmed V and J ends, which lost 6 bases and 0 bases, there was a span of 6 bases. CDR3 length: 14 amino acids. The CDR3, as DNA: TGTGCCAGCAGCCCTAGCTCTGGGGCCAACGTCCTGACTTTC. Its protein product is CASSPSSGANVLTF.

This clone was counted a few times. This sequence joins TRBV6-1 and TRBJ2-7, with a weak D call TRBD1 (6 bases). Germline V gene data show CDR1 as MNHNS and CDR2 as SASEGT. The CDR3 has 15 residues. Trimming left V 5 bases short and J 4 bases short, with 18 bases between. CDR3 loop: CASSQKPGHQYEQYF. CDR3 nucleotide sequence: TGTGCCAGCAGTCAGAAGCCGGGACACCAGTACGAGCAGTACTTC.

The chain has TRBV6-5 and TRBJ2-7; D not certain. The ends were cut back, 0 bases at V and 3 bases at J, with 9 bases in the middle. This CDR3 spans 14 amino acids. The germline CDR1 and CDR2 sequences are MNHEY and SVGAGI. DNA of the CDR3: TGTGCCAGCAGTTACTCTGGCAGCGTCTACGAGCAGTACTTC. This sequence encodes CASSYSGSVYEQYF.

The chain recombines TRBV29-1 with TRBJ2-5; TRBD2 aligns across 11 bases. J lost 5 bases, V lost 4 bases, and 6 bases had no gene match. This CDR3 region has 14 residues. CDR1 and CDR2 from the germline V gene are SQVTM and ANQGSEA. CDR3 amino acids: CSVGSGGARETQYF. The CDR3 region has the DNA TGCAGCGTTGGTAGCGGGGGGGCTCGGGAGACCCAGTACTTC.

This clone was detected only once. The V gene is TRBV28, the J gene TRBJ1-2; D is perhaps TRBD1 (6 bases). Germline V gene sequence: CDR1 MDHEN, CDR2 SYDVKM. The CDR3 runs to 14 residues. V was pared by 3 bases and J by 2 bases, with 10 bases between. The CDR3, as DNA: TGTGCCAGCAGTTTTCAGGACAGAAACTATGGCTACACCTTC. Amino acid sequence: CASSFQDRNYGYTF.

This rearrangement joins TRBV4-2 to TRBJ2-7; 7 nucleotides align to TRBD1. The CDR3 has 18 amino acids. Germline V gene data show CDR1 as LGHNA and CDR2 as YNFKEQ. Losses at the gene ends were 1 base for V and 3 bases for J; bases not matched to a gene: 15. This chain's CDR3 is CASSQAKEFRQGSYEQYF. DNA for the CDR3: TGTGCCAGCAGCCAAGCCAAGGAATTTAGACAGGGAAGCTACGAGCAGTACTTC.

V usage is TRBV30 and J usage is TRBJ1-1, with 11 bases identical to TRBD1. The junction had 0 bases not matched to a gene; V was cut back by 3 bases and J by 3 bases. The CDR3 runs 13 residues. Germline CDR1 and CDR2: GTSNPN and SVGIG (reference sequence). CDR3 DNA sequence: TGTGCCTGGAGGGGACAGGGGGACACTGAAGCTTTCTTT. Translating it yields CAWRGQGDTEAFF.

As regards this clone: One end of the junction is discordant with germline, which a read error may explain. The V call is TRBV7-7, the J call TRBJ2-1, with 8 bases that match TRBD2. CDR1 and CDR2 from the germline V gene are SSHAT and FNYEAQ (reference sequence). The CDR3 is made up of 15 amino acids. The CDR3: CASSFGTGGKDEQFF. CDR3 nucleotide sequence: TGTGCTAGCAGCTTCGGTACGGGGGGGAAGGATGAGCAGTTCTTC.

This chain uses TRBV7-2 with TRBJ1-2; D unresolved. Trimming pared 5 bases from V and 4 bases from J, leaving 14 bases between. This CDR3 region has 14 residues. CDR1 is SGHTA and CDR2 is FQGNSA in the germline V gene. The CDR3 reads CASSPMTGFYGYTF. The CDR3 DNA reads TGTGCCAGCAGCCCTATGACTGGGTTCTATGGCTACACCTTC.

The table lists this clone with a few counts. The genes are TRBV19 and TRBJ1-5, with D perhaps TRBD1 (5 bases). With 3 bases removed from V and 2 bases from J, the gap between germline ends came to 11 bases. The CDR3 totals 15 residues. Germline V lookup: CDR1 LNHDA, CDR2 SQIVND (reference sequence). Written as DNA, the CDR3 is TGTGCCAGTAGTATTTGGGAGGGGCGCAATCAGCCCCAGCATTTT. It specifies CASSIWEGRNQPQHF.

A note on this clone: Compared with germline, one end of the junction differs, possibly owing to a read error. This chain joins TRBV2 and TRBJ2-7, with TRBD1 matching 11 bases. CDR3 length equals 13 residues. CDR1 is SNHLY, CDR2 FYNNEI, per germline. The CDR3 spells CASTPDRGRDSNF. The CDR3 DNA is TGTGCCAGCACCCCGGACAGGGGGCGCGATAGTAACTTC.

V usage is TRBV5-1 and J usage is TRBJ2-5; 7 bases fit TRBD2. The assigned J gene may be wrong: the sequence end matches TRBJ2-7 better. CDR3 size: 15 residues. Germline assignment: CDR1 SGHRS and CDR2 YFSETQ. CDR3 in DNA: TGCGCCAGCAGCTTGACTAGCGTGCAAGCCTACGAGCAGTACTTC. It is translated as CASSLTSVQAYEQYF.

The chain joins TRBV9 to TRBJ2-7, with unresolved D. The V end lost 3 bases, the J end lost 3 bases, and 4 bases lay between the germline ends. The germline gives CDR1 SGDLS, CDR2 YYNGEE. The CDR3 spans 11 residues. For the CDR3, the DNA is TGTGCCAGCAGCGCTGGCTACGAGCAGTACTTC. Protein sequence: CASSAGYEQYF.

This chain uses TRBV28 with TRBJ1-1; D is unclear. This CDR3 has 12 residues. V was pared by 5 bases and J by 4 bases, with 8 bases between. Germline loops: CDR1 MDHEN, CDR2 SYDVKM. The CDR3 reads CASSPRSTEAFF. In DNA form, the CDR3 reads TGTGCCAGCAGTCCCCGTTCCACTGAAGCTTTCTTT.

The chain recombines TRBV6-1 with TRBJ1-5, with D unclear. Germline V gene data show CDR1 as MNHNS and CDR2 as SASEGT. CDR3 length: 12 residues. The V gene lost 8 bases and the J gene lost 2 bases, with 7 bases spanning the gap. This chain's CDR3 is CASELGNQPQHF. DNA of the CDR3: TGTGCCAGCGAGTTAGGCAATCAGCCCCAGCATTTT.

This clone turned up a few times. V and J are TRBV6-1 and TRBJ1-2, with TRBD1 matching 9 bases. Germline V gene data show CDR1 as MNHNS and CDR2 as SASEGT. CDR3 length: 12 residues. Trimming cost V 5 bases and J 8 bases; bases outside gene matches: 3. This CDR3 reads CASSSGQGGYTF. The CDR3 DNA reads TGTGCCAGCAGTTCGGGACAGGGCGGCTACACCTTC.

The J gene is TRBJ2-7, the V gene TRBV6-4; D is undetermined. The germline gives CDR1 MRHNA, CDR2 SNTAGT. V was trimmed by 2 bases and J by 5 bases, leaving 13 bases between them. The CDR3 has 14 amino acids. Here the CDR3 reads CASSDRRRRNEQYF. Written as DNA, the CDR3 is TGTGCCAGCAGTGACAGGCGGCGGCGGAACGAGCAGTACTTC.

CDR3 amino acids: CASSYGGITGELFF. Written as DNA, the CDR3 is TGTGCCAGCAGTTACGGGGGAATCACCGGGGAGCTGTTTTTT. This chain links TRBV6-5 with TRBJ2-2; D is perhaps TRBD1 or TRBD2 (5 bases each). Germline V lookup: CDR1 MNHEY, CDR2 SVGAGI. Trimming cost V 2 bases and J 4 bases, with 8 bases left between them. The CDR3 extends over 14 amino acids.

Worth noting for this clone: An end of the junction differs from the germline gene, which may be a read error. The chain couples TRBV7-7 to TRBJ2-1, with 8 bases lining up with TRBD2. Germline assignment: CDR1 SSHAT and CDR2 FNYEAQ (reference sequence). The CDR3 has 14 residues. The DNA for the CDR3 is TGTGCTAGCAGCTTAGCGGGGTACAACAATGAGCAGTTCTTC. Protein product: CASSLAGYNNEQFF.